The 11 T cell receptor beta chains given below trace back to one sample, sequenced in a study of blood T cell repertoires in COVID-19. The repertoire was sequenced with immunoSEQ multiplex PCR; TCRdb's copy has only in-frame clones and lacks some. This sample yields under 45,000 clones, of which under 90% are seen a single time; about 0.36% belongs to the top ten. Sample: peripheral blood. Receptors were obtained from a human donor in a cohort sampled during active COVID-19.

The CDR3 loop is CASSPSGSGYGYTF. The DNA of the CDR3 is TGTGCCAGCAGCCCCTCAGGTAGCGGCTATGGCTACACCTTC. V is TRBV7-9 and J is TRBJ1-2; D call uncertain. CDR3 size: 14 residues. Trimming removed 5 bases at V and 4 bases at J, with 14 bases between. Germline lookup yields CDR1 SEHNR and CDR2 FQNEAQ (reference sequence). The variable domain in full, with the rest retrieved from reference TRBV7-9 and TRBJ1-2, is DTGVSQNPRHKITKRGQNVTFRCDPISEHNRLYWYRQTLGQGPEFLTYFQNEAQLEKSRLLSDRFSAERPKGSFSTLEIQRTEQGDSAMYLCASSPSGSGYGYTFGSGTRLTVV.

This chain links TRBV10-3 with TRBJ1-2; maybe TRBD1 (5 bases). The germline V gene has CDR1 ENHRY and CDR2 SYGVKD. The CDR3 is 12 residues long. Trimming removed 6 bases from V and 4 bases from J, with 9 bases in between. The DNA for the CDR3 is TGTGCCATCAGCGTTGACAGCTATGGCTACACCTTC. It yields the protein CAISVDSYGYTF.

The chain recombines TRBV6-1 with TRBJ1-2; tentative D call: TRBD1 (5 bases). The CDR3 contains 16 residues. The germline V gene has CDR1 MNHNS and CDR2 SASEGT. V was trimmed by 3 bases and J by 3 bases, leaving 17 bases between them. CDR3: CASSDPDSGPDYGYTF. DNA for the CDR3: TGTGCCAGCAGTGATCCCGACAGTGGGCCGGACTATGGCTACACCTTC.

DNA for the CDR3: TGTGCCAGCAGCTTAGGTAGGGGTGCAGGTGAAGCTTTCTTT. Encoded protein: CASSLGRGAGEAFF. The chain has TRBV7-9 and TRBJ1-1; D possibly corresponds to TRBD1 (5 bases). Germline lookup yields CDR1 SEHNR and CDR2 FQNEAQ (reference sequence). The CDR3 is made up of 14 amino acids. V shed 1 base and J shed 7 bases, with 13 bases lying between them.

The chain couples TRBV10-3 to TRBJ2-2, with D perhaps matching TRBD2 (5 bases). Germline V gene sequence: CDR1 ENHRY, CDR2 SYGVKD. The CDR3 is made up of 14 amino acids. Trimming took off 6 bases at V and 6 bases at J, with 14 bases between the two ends. CDR3 DNA sequence: TGTGCCATCAGGAAGGATCGGGAATCCGGGGAGCTGTTTTTT. Protein: CAIRKDRESGELFF.

This clone was seen a single time. The chain recombines TRBV6-7 with TRBJ2-6; 7 bases map to TRBD1. TRBV6-7 counts as an open reading frame of uncertain function. This CDR3 is built from 22 residues. The trim removed 0 bases at V and 0 bases at J, leaving 17 bases unmatched. CDR3 nucleotides: TGTGCCAGCAGTTACTCTAGTCGCTGGACAGGCCGGACCAGCTCTGGGGCCAACGTCCTGACTTTC. This encodes CASSYSSRWTGRTSSGANVLTF.

This clone was found once. This chain joins TRBV29-1 and TRBJ1-1, with 8 bases aligning to TRBD1. V lost 7 bases to trimming and J lost 0 bases; unmatched junction nucleotides: 4. The CDR3 length is 13 residues. Germline V lookup: CDR1 SQVTM, CDR2 ANQGSEA. CDR3 bases: TGCAGCGCTATGACAGGGGTGAACACTGAAGCTTTCTTT. Protein: CSAMTGVNTEAFF.

The chain joins TRBV6-2 or TRBV6-3 to TRBJ1-1; TRBD1 is a possible D gene (5 bases). The CDR3 loop spans 12 amino acids. CDR1 is MNHEY and CDR2 is SVGEGT in the germline V gene. V shed 4 bases and J shed 6 bases, with 9 bases lying between them. The chain's CDR3 is CASSSAGAEAFF. In DNA, the CDR3 is TGTGCCAGCAGTTCCGCGGGGGCTGAAGCTTTCTTT.

The chain recombines TRBV5-6 with TRBJ1-1; D remains unclear. The CDR3 has 14 amino acids. The germline V gene encodes CDR1 SGHDT and CDR2 YYEEEE. Deletions cut 4 bases from V and 5 bases from J, with 15 bases between. CDR3 residues: CASSDLVKVTEAFF. The CDR3 DNA is TGTGCCAGCAGCGACCTAGTTAAGGTTACTGAAGCTTTCTTT.

This chain uses TRBV19 with TRBJ2-7; TRBD1 agrees at 7 bases. Germline V lookup: CDR1 LNHDA, CDR2 SQIVND (reference sequence). Trimming took 5 bases from V and 2 from J; bases not matched to a gene: 6. The CDR3 runs to 14 residues. CDR3 coding DNA: TGTGCCAGTAGTCCCAGACAGGGAGCCTACGAGCAGTACTTC. Translating it yields CASSPRQGAYEQYF.

This clone has more than one count but fewer than ten. This sequence joins TRBV7-9 and TRBJ1-1, with 7 bases matching TRBD1. The CDR3 contains 14 residues. V trimming: 5 bases; J trimming: 4 bases; junction bases outside the gene matches: 7. Germline lookup yields CDR1 SEHNR and CDR2 FQNEAQ (reference sequence). The CDR3 bases are TGTGCCAGCAGCCACAGGGACAGACCCACTGAAGCTTTCTTT. Translated: CASSHRDRPTEAFF.